This TCR beta chain stems from a study of T-cell memory formation after mild COVID-19. On the study more broadly: The two donors had largely donor-specific TCR clusters.

Germline V lookup: CDR1 MNHEY, CDR2 SMNVEV (reference sequence). The CDR3 sequence is 15 residues long. The V end was cut by 6 bases, the J end by 6 bases, with 21 bases between. One entry per CDR3 protein results from TCRdb running MiXCR on the 5' RACE reads. The repertoire holds 15,000 or so distinct CDR3 sequences, with roughly a fifth as singletons. To note about this clonotype: A much larger clone lies one base from this, so it may be a read error.

Sequencing was carried out using PBMCs or a T cell subset sorted from them (not recorded which). The sequence was collected from a man in his late teens or twenties who had mild COVID-19 (a few samples of this study predate the infection). Cell type and time point are not known. The chain employs TRBV27 and TRBJ2-7, with D possibly TRBD1 on 5 matching bases. CDR3 region: CASSPLGLSFGEQYF. CDR3 nucleotide sequence: TGTGCCAGCAGCCCTCTGGGGCTCTCGTTTGGCGAGCAGTACTTC.